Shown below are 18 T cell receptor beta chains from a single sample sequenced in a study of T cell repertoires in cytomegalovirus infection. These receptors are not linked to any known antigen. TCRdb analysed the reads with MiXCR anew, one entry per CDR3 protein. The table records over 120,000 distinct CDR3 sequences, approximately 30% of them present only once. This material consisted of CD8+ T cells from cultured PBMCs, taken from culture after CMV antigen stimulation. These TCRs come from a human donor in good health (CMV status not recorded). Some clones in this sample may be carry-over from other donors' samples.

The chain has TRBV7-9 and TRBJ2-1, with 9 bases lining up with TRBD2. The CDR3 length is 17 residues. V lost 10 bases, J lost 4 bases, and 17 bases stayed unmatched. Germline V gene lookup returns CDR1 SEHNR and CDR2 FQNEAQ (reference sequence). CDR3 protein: CANTPLGGGAEYNEQFF. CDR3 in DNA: TGTGCCAACACGCCCCTAGGCGGGGGGGCGGAATACAATGAGCAGTTCTTC.

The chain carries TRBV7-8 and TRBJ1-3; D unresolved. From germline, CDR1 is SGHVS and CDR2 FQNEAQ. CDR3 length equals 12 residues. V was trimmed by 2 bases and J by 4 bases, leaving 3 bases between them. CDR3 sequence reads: CASSLLGNTIYF. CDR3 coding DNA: TGTGCCAGCAGCTTATTAGGAAACACCATATATTTT.

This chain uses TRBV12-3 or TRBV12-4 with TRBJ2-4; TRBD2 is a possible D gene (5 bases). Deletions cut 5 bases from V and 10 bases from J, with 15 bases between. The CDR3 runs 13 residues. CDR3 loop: CASSPPTISIQYF. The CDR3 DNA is TGTGCCAGCAGTCCTCCGACTATTTCTATTCAGTACTTC.

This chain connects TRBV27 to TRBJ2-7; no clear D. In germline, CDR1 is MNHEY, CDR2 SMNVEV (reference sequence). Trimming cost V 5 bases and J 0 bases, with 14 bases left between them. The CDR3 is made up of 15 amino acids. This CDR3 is CASSVSTASSYEQYF. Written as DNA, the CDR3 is TGTGCCAGCAGTGTCTCGACGGCTAGCTCCTACGAGCAGTACTTC.

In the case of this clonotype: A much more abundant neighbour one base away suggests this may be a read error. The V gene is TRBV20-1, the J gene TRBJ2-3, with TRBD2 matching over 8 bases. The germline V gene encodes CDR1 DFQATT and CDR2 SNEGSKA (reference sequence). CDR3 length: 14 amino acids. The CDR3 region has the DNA TGCAGTGGGGAGGCCAGCGGGGGCGTAGATAGGCAGTATTTT. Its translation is CSGEASGGVDRQYF.

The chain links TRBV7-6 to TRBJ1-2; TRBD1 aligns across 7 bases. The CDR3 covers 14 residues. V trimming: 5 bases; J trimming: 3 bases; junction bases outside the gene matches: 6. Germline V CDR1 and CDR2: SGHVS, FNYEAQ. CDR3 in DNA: TGTGCCAGCAGCGAAACAGGGGTGGACTATGGCTACACCTTC. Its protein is CASSETGVDYGYTF.

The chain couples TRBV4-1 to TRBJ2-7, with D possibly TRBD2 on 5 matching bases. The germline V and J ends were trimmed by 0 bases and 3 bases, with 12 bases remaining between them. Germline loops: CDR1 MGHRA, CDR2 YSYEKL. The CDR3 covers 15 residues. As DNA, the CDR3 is TGCGCCAGCAGCCAAGAGGTGCGGGCCCACTACGAGCAGTACTTC. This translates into CASSQEVRAHYEQYF.

The CDR3 region has the DNA TGTGCCAGCAAAGGACAGGGATACACTGAAGCTTTCTTT. This translates into CASKGQGYTEAFF. The J gene is TRBJ1-1, the V gene TRBV2; 8 bases line up with TRBD1. From germline, CDR1 is SNHLY and CDR2 FYNNEI. V trimming: 7 bases; J trimming: 3 bases; junction bases outside the gene matches: 4. The length of the CDR3 is 13 residues.

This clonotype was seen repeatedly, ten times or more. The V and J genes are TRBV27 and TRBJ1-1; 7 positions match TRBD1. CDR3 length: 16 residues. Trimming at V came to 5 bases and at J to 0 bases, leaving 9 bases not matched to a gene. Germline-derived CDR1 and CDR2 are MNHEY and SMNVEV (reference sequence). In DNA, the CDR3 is TGTGCCAGCAGTCCCCACGGGACAGAAATGAACACTGAAGCTTTCTTT. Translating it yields CASSPHGTEMNTEAFF.

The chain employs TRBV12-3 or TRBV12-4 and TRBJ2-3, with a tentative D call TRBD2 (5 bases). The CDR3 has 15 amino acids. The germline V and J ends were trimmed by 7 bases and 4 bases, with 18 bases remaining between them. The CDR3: CASTPVWLAPDTQYF. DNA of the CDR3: TGTGCCAGCACCCCAGTTTGGCTAGCCCCAGATACGCAGTATTTT.

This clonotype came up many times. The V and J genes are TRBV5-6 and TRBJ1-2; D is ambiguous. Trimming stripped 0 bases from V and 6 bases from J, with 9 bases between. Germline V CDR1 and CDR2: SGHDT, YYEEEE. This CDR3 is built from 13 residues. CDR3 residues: CASSLVPDDGYTF. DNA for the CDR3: TGTGCCAGCAGCTTGGTTCCAGACGATGGCTACACCTTC.

This CDR3 reads CASSVEHRGFNEQFF. CDR3 nucleotide sequence: TGTGCCAGCAGCGTAGAGCACAGGGGGTTCAATGAGCAGTTCTTC. This chain connects TRBV9 to TRBJ2-1; TRBD1 matches at 8 bases. There are 15 residues in the CDR3. V trimming: 0 bases; J trimming: 6 bases; junction bases outside the gene matches: 5. The germline V gene encodes CDR1 SGDLS and CDR2 YYNGEE.

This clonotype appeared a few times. DNA of the CDR3: TGTGCCAGCAGTTTCCTTGCGGCTCATAGCACAGATACGCAGTATTTT. It is translated as CASSFLAAHSTDTQYF. The V gene is TRBV12-3 or TRBV12-4, the J gene TRBJ2-3; D call uncertain. The V end lost 3 bases, the J end lost 0 bases, and 13 bases lay between the germline ends. The CDR3 loop spans 16 amino acids.

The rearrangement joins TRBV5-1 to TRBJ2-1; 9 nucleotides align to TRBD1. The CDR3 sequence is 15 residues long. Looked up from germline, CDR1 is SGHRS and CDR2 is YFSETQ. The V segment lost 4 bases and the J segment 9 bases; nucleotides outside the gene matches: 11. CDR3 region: CASSPWTGVATEQFF. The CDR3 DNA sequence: TGCGCCAGCAGCCCGTGGACAGGGGTAGCGACTGAGCAGTTCTTC.

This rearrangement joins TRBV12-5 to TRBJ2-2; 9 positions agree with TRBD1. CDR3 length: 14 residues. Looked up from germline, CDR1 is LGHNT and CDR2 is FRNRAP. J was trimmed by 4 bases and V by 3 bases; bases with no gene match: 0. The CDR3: CASGLQGATGELFF. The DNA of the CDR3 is TGTGCTAGTGGTTTACAGGGGGCCACCGGGGAGCTGTTTTTT.

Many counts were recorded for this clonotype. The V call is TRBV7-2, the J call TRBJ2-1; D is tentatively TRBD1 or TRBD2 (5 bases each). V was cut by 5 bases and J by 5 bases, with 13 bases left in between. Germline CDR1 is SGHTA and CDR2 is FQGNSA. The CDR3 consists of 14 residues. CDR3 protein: CASSPGPNHNEQFF. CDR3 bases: TGTGCCAGCAGCCCGGGACCCAATCACAATGAGCAGTTCTTC.

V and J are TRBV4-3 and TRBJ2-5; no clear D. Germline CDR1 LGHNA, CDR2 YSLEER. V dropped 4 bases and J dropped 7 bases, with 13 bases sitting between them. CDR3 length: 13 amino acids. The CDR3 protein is CASSPAPWGTQYF. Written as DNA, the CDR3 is TGCGCCAGCAGCCCGGCCCCGTGGGGGACCCAGTACTTC.

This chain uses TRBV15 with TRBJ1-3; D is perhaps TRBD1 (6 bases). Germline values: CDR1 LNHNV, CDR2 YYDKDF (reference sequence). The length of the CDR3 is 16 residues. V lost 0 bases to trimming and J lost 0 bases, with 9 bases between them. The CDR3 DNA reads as TGTGCCACCAGCAGAGATTTGGACAGCTCTGGAAACACCATATATTTT. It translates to CATSRDLDSSGNTIYF.